The 13 T cell receptor beta chains below all came from one sample that was sequenced in a study of CD8 T cells in Susac syndrome. cDNA came from about 0.46 to 1 ug RNA primed by random hexamers. TCRdb processed the immunoSEQ multiplex PCR reads anew with MiXCR; each CDR3 protein has one entry. The sample has 180,000 or so distinct CDR3 sequences, about 93% seen once; the top ten hold over 0.12%. Material for sequencing was CD4+ T cells from PBMCs. Source of these receptors: a human donor in good health.

This sequence joins TRBV6-2 or TRBV6-3 and TRBJ2-6; D gene uncertain. Trimming cost V 3 bases and J 0 bases, with 9 bases left between them. The CDR3 is 16 residues long. Germline values: CDR1 MNHEY, CDR2 SVGEGT. The CDR3 here is CASSYLGRSGANVLTF. The CDR3 DNA is TGTGCCAGCAGTTATCTTGGCCGCTCTGGGGCCAACGTCCTGACTTTC.

This clonotype has just a few counts. The chain recombines TRBV6-1 with TRBJ2-5; TRBD2 aligns across 7 bases. The germline V gene encodes CDR1 MNHNS and CDR2 SASEGT. The CDR3 sequence is 15 residues long. Germline trimming cut 11 bases from V and 5 bases from J; bases unmatched to any gene: 17. The CDR3 DNA is TGTGCCCGACCCCTCTGGCGGGGGACCGAGGAGACCCAGTACTTC. Its protein product is CARPLWRGTEETQYF.

This chain links TRBV5-1 with TRBJ2-1; D ambiguous. CDR1 and CDR2 (germline): SGHRS, YFSETQ. Trimming pared 0 bases from V and 3 bases from J, leaving 10 bases between. CDR3 size: 15 residues. The CDR3 region is CASSLEQIDYNEQFF. CDR3 nucleotide sequence: TGCGCCAGCAGCTTGGAACAGATAGACTACAATGAGCAGTTCTTC.

The chain joins TRBV6-2 or TRBV6-3 to TRBJ2-5; D may be TRBD2 (6 bases). Trimming removed 6 bases at V and 4 bases at J, with 21 bases between. CDR3 length: 16 amino acids. CDR1 is MNHEY, CDR2 SVGEGT, per germline. This chain's CDR3 is CASSPPTRPLLETQYF. The CDR3 DNA reads TGTGCCAGCAGCCCTCCGACTAGACCCTTATTAGAGACCCAGTACTTC.

V gene TRBV4-3 combines with J gene TRBJ1-3; D possibly corresponds to TRBD1 (5 bases). Deletions cut 0 bases from V and 0 bases from J, with 9 bases between. Germline assignment: CDR1 LGHNA and CDR2 YSLEER. The CDR3 is 16 amino acids. The CDR3 DNA is TGCGCCAGCAGCCAAGATCGGGGGAGCTCTGGAAACACCATATATTTT. Its translation: CASSQDRGSSGNTIYF.

The rearrangement uses TRBV28 and TRBJ2-2; tentatively, D is TRBD1 (5 bases). The CDR3 sequence is 14 residues long. Per the germline V gene, CDR1 is MDHEN and CDR2 is SYDVKM. With 9 bases removed from V and 5 bases from J, the gap between germline ends came to 16 bases. The CDR3, as DNA: TGTGCCAGTAGTAAAGGGGATCGGACCGGGGAGCTGTTTTTT. This codes for CASSKGDRTGELFF.

This chain links TRBV30 with TRBJ2-1; TRBD2 aligns across 7 bases. Per germline, CDR1 GTSNPN and CDR2 SVGIG (reference sequence). The CDR3 consists of 15 residues. The V gene end was trimmed by 2 bases and the J gene end by 2 bases; junction bases not matched to a gene: 6. CDR3 sequence: CAWSSGGIPYNEQFF. CDR3 nucleotides: TGTGCCTGGAGTTCGGGGGGTATCCCCTACAATGAGCAGTTCTTC.

J is TRBJ1-5 and V is TRBV7-2, with no clear D. The CDR3 consists of 12 residues. Trimming shortened V by 5 bases and J by 9 bases, and 11 bases separated the two germline ends. Germline V gives CDR1 SGHTA, CDR2 FQGNSA. The CDR3 spells CASSRTGRPQHF. CDR3 sequence (DNA): TGTGCCAGCAGCCGCACGGGTCGGCCCCAGCATTTT.

This rearrangement joins TRBV4-3 to TRBJ2-1, with 12 bases fitting TRBD1. This CDR3 comprises 16 residues. Germline V CDR1 and CDR2: LGHNA, YSLEER. Unmatched junction bases numbered 7, after V lost 3 bases and J lost 7 bases. CDR3 bases: TGCGCCAGCAGCCACCTGGGACAGGGGGCGCGTAATGAGCAGTTCTTC. This encodes CASSHLGQGARNEQFF.

This clonotype was counted between two and nine times. V is TRBV18 and J is TRBJ2-2; perhaps TRBD2 as D (5 bases). The CDR3 has 13 residues. V lost 2 bases to trimming and J lost 5 bases, with 6 bases between them. Per the germline V gene, CDR1 is KGHSH and CDR2 is LQKENI. CDR3 nucleotides: TGTGCCAGCTCACCAACGGGAACCGGGGAGCTGTTTTTT. It specifies CASSPTGTGELFF.

The J gene is TRBJ2-5, the V gene TRBV9; D is perhaps TRBD2 (6 bases). V gave up 1 base and J gave up 0 bases, with 10 bases separating them. Looked up from germline, CDR1 is SGDLS and CDR2 is YYNGEE. CDR3 length: 15 residues. CDR3 loop: CASSVLWGDQETQYF. The CDR3 nucleotides are TGTGCCAGCAGCGTATTGTGGGGGGACCAAGAGACCCAGTACTTC.

This clonotype was seen only once. The chain carries TRBV29-1 and TRBJ1-2; tentative D call: TRBD1 (5 bases). Between the trimmed V and J ends, which lost 4 bases and 4 bases, there was a span of 10 bases. The CDR3 runs 12 residues. The germline gives CDR1 SQVTM, CDR2 ANQGSEA. CDR3 nucleotide sequence: TGCAGCGTTGGGGACGGAGTCTATGGCTACACCTTC. Encoded protein: CSVGDGVYGYTF.

The V and J genes are TRBV23-1 and TRBJ2-5; TRBD1 agrees at 12 bases. TRBV23-1 is classed as an ORF, of uncertain function. V trimming: 4 bases; J trimming: 2 bases; junction bases outside the gene matches: 11. The CDR3 covers 18 residues. CDR3 DNA sequence: TGCGCCAGCAGTCTAACGGGACAGGGGGCTCGGGAACAAGAGACCCAGTACTTC. Translated: CASSLTGQGAREQETQYF.